Given below is one T cell receptor (beta chain) in context. The data were produced by immunoSEQ multiplex PCR, yet TCRdb's version contains in-frame clones alone and is incomplete. This table has over 12,000 clones, approximately 76% appearing once. This CDR3 is built from 14 residues. Trimming shortened V by 2 bases and J by 7 bases, and 12 bases separated the two germline ends. The germline gives CDR1 MNHEY, CDR2 SMNVEV (reference sequence). These data come from a study of T cells after somatic rescue of genetic block. The chain couples TRBV27 to TRBJ1-3, with D maybe TRBD1 (6 bases). This receptor was taken from a boy aged 10-17 years. The sequenced material came from peripheral blood mononuclear cells (PBMCs). CDR3 protein: CASSLKAGVNTIYF. CDR3 nucleotide sequence: TGTGCCAGCAGTTTAAAGGCAGGGGTGAACACCATATATTTT.